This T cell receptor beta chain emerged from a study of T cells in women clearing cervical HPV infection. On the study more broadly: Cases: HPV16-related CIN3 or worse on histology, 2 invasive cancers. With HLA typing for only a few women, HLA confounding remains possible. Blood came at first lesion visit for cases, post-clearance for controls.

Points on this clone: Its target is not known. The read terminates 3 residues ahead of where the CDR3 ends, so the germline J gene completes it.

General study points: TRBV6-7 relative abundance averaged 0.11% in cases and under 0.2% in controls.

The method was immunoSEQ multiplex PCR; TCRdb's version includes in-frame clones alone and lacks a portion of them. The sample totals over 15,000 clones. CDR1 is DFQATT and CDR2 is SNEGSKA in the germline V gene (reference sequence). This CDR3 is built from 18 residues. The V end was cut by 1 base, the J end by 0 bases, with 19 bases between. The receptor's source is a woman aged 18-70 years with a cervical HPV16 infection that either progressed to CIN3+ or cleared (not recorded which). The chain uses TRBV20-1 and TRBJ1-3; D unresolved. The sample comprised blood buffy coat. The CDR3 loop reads CSARGWAHLTHSGNTIYF. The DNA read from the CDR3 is TGCAGTGCTAGAGGGTGGGCGCACCTTACCCACTCTGGAAACACC.